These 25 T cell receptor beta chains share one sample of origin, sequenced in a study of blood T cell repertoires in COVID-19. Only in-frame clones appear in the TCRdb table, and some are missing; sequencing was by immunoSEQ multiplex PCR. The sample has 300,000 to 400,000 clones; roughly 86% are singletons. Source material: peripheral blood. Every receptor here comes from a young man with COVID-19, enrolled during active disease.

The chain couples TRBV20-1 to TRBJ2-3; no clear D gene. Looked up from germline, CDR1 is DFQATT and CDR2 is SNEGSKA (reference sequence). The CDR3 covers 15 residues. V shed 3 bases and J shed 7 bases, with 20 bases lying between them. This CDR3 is CSASWLVLSMYTQYF. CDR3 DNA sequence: TGCAGTGCTAGTTGGCTAGTACTTTCCATGTATACGCAGTATTTT.

CDR3 sequence (DNA): TGTGCCAGCAGTTATTCAGGAAGCTCCTACGAGCAGTACTTC. Translation gives CASSYSGSSYEQYF. J is TRBJ2-7 and V is TRBV6-5; unclear D gene. V lost 3 bases, J lost 0 bases, and 9 bases lay in between. The CDR3 has 14 amino acids. CDR1 is MNHEY, CDR2 SVGAGI, per germline.

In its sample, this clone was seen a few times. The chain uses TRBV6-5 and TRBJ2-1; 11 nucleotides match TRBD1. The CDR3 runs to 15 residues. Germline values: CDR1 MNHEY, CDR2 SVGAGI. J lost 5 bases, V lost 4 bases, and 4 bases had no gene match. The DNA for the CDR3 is TGTGCCAGCAGTTTGGACAGGGGGCAAAACAATGAGCAGTTCTTC. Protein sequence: CASSLDRGQNNEQFF.

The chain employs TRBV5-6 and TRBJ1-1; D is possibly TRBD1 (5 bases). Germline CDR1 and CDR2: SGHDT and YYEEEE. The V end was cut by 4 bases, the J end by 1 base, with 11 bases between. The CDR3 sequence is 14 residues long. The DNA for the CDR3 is TGTGCCAGCAGCCCGACAGAACCGAACACTGAAGCTTTCTTT. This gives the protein CASSPTEPNTEAFF.

This CDR3 is CSVVPQVAWMNGRTIFANTGELFF. DNA for the CDR3: TGCAGCGTTGTGCCTCAAGTGGCCTGGATGAACGGGAGAACTATTTTCGCGAACACCGGGGAGCTGTTTTTT. The V and J genes are TRBV29-1 and TRBJ2-2; the D gene is possibly TRBD2 (6 bases). V was shortened by 4 bases and J by 0 bases, with 39 bases between the two germline ends. CDR1 SQVTM and CDR2 ANQGSEA come from the germline V gene. The CDR3 covers 24 residues.

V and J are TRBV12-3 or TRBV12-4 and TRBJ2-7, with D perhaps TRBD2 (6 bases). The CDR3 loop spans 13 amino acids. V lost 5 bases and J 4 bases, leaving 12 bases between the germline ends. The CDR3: CASSENREYEQYF. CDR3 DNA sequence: TGTGCCAGCAGTGAGAACCGGGAGTACGAGCAGTACTTC.

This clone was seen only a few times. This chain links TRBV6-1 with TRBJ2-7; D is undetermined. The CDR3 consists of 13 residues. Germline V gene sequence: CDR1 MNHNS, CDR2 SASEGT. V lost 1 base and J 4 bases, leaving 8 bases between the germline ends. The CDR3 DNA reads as TGTGCCAGCAGTGAAGATCCGGTTTACGAGCAGTACTTC. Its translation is CASSEDPVYEQYF.

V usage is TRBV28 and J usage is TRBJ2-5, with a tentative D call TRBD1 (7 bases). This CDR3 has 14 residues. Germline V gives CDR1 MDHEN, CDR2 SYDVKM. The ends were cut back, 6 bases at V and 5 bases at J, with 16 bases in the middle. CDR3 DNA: TGTGCCAGCAGCCTCCAACAGGGGAGGGAGACCCAGTACTTC. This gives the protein CASSLQQGRETQYF.

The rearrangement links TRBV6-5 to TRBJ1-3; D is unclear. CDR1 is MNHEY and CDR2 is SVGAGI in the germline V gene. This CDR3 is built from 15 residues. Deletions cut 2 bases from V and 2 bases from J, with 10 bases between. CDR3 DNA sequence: TGTGCCAGCAGTTACGGCGGGGAACCTGGAAACACCATATATTTT. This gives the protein CASSYGGEPGNTIYF.

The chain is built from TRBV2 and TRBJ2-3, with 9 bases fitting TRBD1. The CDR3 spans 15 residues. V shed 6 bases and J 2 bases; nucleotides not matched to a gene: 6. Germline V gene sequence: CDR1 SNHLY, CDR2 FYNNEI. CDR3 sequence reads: CASSGRDRATDTQYF. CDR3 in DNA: TGTGCCAGCAGCGGCCGGGACAGGGCCACAGATACGCAGTATTTT.

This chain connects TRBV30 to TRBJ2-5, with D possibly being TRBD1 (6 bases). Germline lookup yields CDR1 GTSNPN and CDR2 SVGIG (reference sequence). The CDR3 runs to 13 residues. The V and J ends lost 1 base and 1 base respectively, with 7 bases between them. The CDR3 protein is CAWSGTVQETQYF. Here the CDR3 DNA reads TGTGCCTGGAGTGGGACAGTCCAAGAGACCCAGTACTTC.

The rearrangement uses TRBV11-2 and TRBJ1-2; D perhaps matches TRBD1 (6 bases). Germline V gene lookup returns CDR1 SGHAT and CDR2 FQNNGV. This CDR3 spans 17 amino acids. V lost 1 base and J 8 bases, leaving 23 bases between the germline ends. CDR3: CASSLGTGTSPAGGYTF. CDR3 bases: TGTGCCAGCAGCTTAGGGACCGGGACAAGCCCAGCAGGAGGCTACACCTTC.

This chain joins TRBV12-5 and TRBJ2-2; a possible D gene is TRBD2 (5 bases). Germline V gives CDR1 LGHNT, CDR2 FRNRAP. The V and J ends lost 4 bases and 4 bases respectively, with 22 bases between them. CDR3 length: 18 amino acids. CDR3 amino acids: CASGSTRRTSTITGELFF. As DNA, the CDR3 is TGTGCTAGTGGTTCAACCCGAAGGACTTCAACTATCACCGGGGAGCTGTTTTTT. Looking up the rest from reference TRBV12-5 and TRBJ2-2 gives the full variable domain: DARVTQTPRHKVTEMGQEVTMRCQPILGHNTVFWYRQTMMQGLELLAYFRNRAPLDDSGMPKDRFSAEMPDATLATLKIQPSEPRDSAVYFCASGSTRRTSTITGELFFGEGSRLTVL.

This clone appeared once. The CDR3 region is CASSQEPGGLYEQYF. The CDR3 DNA follows: TGTGCCAGCAGCCAAGAGCCGGGAGGGTTGTACGAGCAGTACTTC. This chain links TRBV4-2 with TRBJ2-7; TRBD2 matches 8 bases. The germline gives CDR1 LGHNA, CDR2 YNFKEQ. The V segment lost 0 bases and the J segment 4 bases; nucleotides outside the gene matches: 5. This CDR3 has 15 amino acids.

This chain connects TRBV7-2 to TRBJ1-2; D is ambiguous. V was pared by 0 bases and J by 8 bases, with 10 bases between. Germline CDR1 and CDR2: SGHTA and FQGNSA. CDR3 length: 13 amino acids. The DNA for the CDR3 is TGTGCCAGCAGCTTAGCCCGGGGATACGGCTACACCTTC. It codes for CASSLARGYGYTF.

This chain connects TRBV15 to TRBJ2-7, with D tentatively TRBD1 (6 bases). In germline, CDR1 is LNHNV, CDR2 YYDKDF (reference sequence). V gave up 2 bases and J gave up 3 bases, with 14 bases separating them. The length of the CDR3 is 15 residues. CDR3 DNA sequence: TGTGCCACCAGCAGACCCCAGGACAGAGACTACGAGCAGTACTTC. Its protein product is CATSRPQDRDYEQYF. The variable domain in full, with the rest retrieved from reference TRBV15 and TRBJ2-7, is DAMVIQNPRYQVTQFGKPVTLSCSQTLNHNVMYWYQQKSSQAPKLLFHYYDKDFNNEADTPDNFQSRRPNTSFCFLDIRSPGLGDTAMYLCATSRPQDRDYEQYFGPGTRLTVT.

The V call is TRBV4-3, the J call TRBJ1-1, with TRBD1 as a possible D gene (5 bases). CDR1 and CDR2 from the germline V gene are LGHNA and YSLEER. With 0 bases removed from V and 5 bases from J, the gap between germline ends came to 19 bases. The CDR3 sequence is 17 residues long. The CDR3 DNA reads TGCGCCAGCAGCCAAGATTACGGACACTACGGGGGGACTGAAGCTTTCTTT. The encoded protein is CASSQDYGHYGGTEAFF.

The CDR3 DNA reads as TGTGCCAGCAGTTTTTTATTGAGCGGGTCGTACAATGAGCAGTTCTTC. This gives the protein CASSFLLSGSYNEQFF. The chain uses TRBV27 and TRBJ2-1; possibly TRBD2 for D (6 bases). CDR3 length: 16 residues. CDR1 and CDR2 from the germline V gene are MNHEY and SMNVEV (reference sequence). The V and J ends lost 3 bases and 4 bases respectively, with 16 bases between them.

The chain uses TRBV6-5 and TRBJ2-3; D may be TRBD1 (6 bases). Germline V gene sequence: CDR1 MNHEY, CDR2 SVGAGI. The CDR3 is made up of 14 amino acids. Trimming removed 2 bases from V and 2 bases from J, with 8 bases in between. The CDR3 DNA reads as TGTGCCAGCAGTTACCGGACAGTCACAGATACGCAGTATTTT. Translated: CASSYRTVTDTQYF.

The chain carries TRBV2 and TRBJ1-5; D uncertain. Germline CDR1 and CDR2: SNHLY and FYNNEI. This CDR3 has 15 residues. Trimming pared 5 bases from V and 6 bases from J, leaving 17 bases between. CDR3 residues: CASSQQGASGQPQHF. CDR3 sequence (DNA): TGTGCCAGCAGTCAACAAGGAGCTTCTGGTCAGCCCCAGCATTTT. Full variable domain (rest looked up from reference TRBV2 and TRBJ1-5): EPEVTQTPSHQVTQMGQEVILRCVPISNHLYFYWYRQILGQKVEFLVSFYNNEISEKSEIFDDQFSVERPDGSNFTLKIRSTKLEDSAMYFCASSQQGASGQPQHFGDGTRLSIL.

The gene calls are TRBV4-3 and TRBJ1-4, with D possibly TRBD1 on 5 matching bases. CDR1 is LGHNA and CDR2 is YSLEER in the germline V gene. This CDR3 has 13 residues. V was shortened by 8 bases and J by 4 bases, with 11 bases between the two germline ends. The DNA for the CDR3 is TGCGCCAGCGCTGCGGGGCTTAATGAAAAACTGTTTTTT. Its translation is CASAAGLNEKLFF.

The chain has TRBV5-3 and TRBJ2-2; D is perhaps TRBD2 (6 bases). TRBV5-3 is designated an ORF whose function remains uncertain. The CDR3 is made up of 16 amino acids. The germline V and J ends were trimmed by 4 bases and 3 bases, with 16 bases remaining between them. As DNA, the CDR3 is TGTGCCAGAAGCGTACCCAGGGAGGTGGACACCGGGGAGCTGTTTTTT. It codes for CARSVPREVDTGELFF.

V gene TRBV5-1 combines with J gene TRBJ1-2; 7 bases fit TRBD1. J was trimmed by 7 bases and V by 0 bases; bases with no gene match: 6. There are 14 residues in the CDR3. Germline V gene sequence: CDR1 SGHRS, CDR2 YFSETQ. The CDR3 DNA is TGCGCCAGCAGCTTGGCTGGGACAGCCGGTGGCTACACCTTC. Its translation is CASSLAGTAGGYTF.

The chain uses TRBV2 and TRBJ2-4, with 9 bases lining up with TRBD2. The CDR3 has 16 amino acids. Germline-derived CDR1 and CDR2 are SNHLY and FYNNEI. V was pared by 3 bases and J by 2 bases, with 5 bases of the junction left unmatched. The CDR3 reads CASSERGGRTKNIQYF. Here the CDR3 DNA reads TGTGCCAGCAGTGAGCGGGGGGGCCGCACCAAAAACATTCAGTACTTC.

The CDR3 nucleotides read TGTGCCAGCAGCTTGGAGGGAGGAGACACCGGGGAGCTGTTTTTT. This gives the protein CASSLEGGDTGELFF. This chain joins TRBV11-3 and TRBJ2-2; tentatively, D is TRBD2 (6 bases). Germline V gene lookup returns CDR1 SGHNT and CDR2 YENEEA. Trimming left V 3 bases short and J 3 bases short, with 11 bases between. There are 15 residues in the CDR3.